Listed here are 31 T cell receptor beta chains from one sample, sequenced in a study of beta chain features in type 1 diabetes. Findings of the study overall: Shorter TCRB CDR3s, moderately but significantly so, marked every one of the four CD4+ subsets in Type 1 diabetes patients.

What these receptors recognize is not known. Every bit of the isolated RNA underwent reverse transcription, so sequencing read expressed TCRB transcripts. Repertoires were generated with immunoSEQ multiplex PCR, while TCRdb's copy carries only in-frame clones and drops some. The table has approximately 600,000 clones, over 10% seen once. The specimen sequenced was naive CD4+ T cells from blood. These receptors came from a young man with type 1 diabetes.

The chain uses TRBV11-2 and TRBJ2-1; TRBD2 might be the D (5 bases). V lost 1 base and J lost 9, with 10 bases in between. Germline V gene data show CDR1 as SGHAT and CDR2 as FQNNGV. The length of the CDR3 is 13 residues. CDR3 residues: CASSLGRRGEQFF. CDR3 coding DNA: TGTGCCAGCAGCTTAGGCCGCCGGGGTGAGCAGTTCTTC.

This clone was recorded a few times. This chain links TRBV2 with TRBJ1-1; D unclear. The germline V and J ends were trimmed by 3 bases and 8 bases, with 16 bases remaining between them. This CDR3 spans 14 amino acids. The germline CDR1 and CDR2 sequences are SNHLY and FYNNEI. The CDR3 DNA follows: TGTGCCAGCAGTGATTGGGGTTGGGCAATCGAAGCTTTCTTT. Translated, it gives CASSDWGWAIEAFF.

In its sample, this clone was seen a few times. CDR3 in DNA: TGTGCCTGGAGTTACAGGGAGCAGGGCAATCAGCCCCAGCATTTT. Translating it yields CAWSYREQGNQPQHF. This chain links TRBV30 with TRBJ1-5; tentative D call: TRBD1 (6 bases). CDR3 length equals 15 residues. Germline V lookup: CDR1 GTSNPN, CDR2 SVGIG (reference sequence). The V and J ends lost 2 bases and 2 bases respectively, with 13 bases between them.

The chain has TRBV7-9 and TRBJ2-7; D possibly uses TRBD1 or TRBD2 (5 bases each). Trimming cost V 4 bases and J 0 bases, with 19 bases left between them. The CDR3 consists of 17 residues. Germline lookup yields CDR1 SEHNR and CDR2 FQNEAQ (reference sequence). CDR3 sequence reads: CASSSDRGALSSYEQYF. The CDR3 coding sequence is TGTGCCAGCAGCTCGGATCGAGGGGCCTTGAGCTCCTACGAGCAGTACTTC.

The rearrangement joins TRBV9 to TRBJ2-1, with D perhaps matching TRBD1 (5 bases). CDR1 and CDR2 (germline): SGDLS, YYNGEE. V lost 4 bases and J 4 bases, leaving 18 bases between the germline ends. CDR3 length equals 16 residues. The CDR3 DNA follows: TGTGCCAGCAGCTACCCGAAGGGGAATCTATACAATGAGCAGTTCTTC. It yields the protein CASSYPKGNLYNEQFF. Filled out from reference TRBV9 and TRBJ2-1, the complete variable domain reads DSGVTQTPKHLITATGQRVTLRCSPRSGDLSVYWYQQSLDQGLQFLIQYYNGEERAKGNILERFSAQQFPDLHSELNLSSLELGDSALYFCASSYPKGNLYNEQFFGPGTRLTVL.

The V call is TRBV4-3, the J call TRBJ2-1; TRBD2 agrees at 9 bases. V was clipped by 3 bases and J by 0 bases; unmatched bases: 3. The CDR3 covers 16 residues. Germline-derived CDR1 and CDR2 are LGHNA and YSLEER. The CDR3 loop reads CASSHLAGSSYNEQFF. As DNA, the CDR3 is TGCGCCAGCAGCCATCTAGCGGGGAGCTCCTACAATGAGCAGTTCTTC.

This clone came up a few times. CDR3 nucleotides: TGTGCCAGCAGCTCTGACAGGGGGGAGGAGACCCAGTACTTC. Protein: CASSSDRGEETQYF. The chain employs TRBV7-2 and TRBJ2-5; 9 nucleotides match TRBD1. The CDR3 runs to 14 residues. The germline V gene has CDR1 SGHTA and CDR2 FQGNSA. V was clipped by 4 bases and J by 5 bases; unmatched bases: 5.

V gene TRBV6-5 combines with J gene TRBJ2-3; D ambiguous. V lost 10 bases and J lost 5, with 7 bases in between. This CDR3 contains 10 residues. Looked up from germline, CDR1 is MNHEY and CDR2 is SVGAGI. Written as DNA, the CDR3 is TGTGCCATCGGCGGAGATACGCAGTATTTT. The encoded protein is CAIGGDTQYF.

This clone showed up just a few times. This chain joins TRBV30 and TRBJ1-5; 8 nucleotides align to TRBD1. This CDR3 contains 13 residues. Germline V gene lookup returns CDR1 GTSNPN and CDR2 SVGIG (reference sequence). J was trimmed by 7 bases and V by 0 bases; bases with no gene match: 2. The CDR3 DNA reads as TGTGCCTGGAGTGTGGGACAGGCACAGCCCCAGCATTTT. Protein: CAWSVGQAQPQHF.

This clone has just a few counts. The chain carries TRBV2 and TRBJ2-7; D is unclear. The CDR3 has 15 residues. V was shortened by 7 bases and J by 4 bases, with 20 bases between the two germline ends. Germline lookup yields CDR1 SNHLY and CDR2 FYNNEI. CDR3 residues: CASIYSMGYAYEQYF. The DNA for the CDR3 is TGTGCCAGCATATATAGCATGGGGTATGCGTACGAGCAGTACTTC.

This chain connects TRBV20-1 to TRBJ2-7; perhaps D is TRBD1 or TRBD2 (5 bases each). Germline assignment: CDR1 DFQATT and CDR2 SNEGSKA (reference sequence). This CDR3 spans 11 amino acids. The germline V and J ends were trimmed by 6 bases and 0 bases, with 6 bases remaining between them. DNA for the CDR3: TGCAGTGCGGGGGTCTCCTACGAGCAGTACTTC. Its translation is CSAGVSYEQYF.

The gene calls are TRBV18 and TRBJ2-7; 10 nucleotides line up with TRBD1. After removal of 3 bases from V and 4 bases from J, the junction contained 6 bases not matched to a gene. Germline CDR1 and CDR2: KGHSH and LQKENI. This CDR3 is built from 15 residues. The DNA of the CDR3 is TGTGCCAGCTCACCTATCGGACAGGGGGTTTACGAGCAGTACTTC. This sequence encodes CASSPIGQGVYEQYF.

A few counts support this clone. The chain uses TRBV2 and TRBJ2-7; D is possibly TRBD1 or TRBD2 (5 bases each). Germline assignment: CDR1 SNHLY and CDR2 FYNNEI. V lost 6 bases and J 1 base, leaving 13 bases between the germline ends. The CDR3 is 14 amino acids. CDR3: CASRRDGSSYEQYF. In DNA, the CDR3 is TGTGCCAGCAGAAGGGACGGATCTTCCTACGAGCAGTACTTC. Full variable domain (remainder filled in from reference TRBV2 and TRBJ2-7): EPEVTQTPSHQVTQMGQEVILRCVPISNHLYFYWYRQILGQKVEFLVSFYNNEISEKSEIFDDQFSVERPDGSNFTLKIRSTKLEDSAMYFCASRRDGSSYEQYFGPGTRLTVT.

The chain combines TRBV4-2 with TRBJ2-5; the match to TRBD1 covers 7 bases. Gene TRBJ2-7 matches the end of the DNA better, so the J call may be wrong. This CDR3 spans 16 amino acids. CDR1 is LGHNA and CDR2 is YNFKEQ in the germline V gene. CDR3 protein: CASSQSFDIDRAEQYF. The CDR3 DNA is TGTGCCAGCAGCCAATCATTTGATATTGACAGGGCCGAGCAGTACTTC.

The J gene is TRBJ2-3, the V gene TRBV7-2; D remains ambiguous. Germline values: CDR1 SGHTA, CDR2 FQGNSA. The CDR3 is 14 amino acids. Trimming left V 0 bases short and J 3 bases short, with 7 bases between. The CDR3 DNA reads TGTGCCAGCAGCTTAGCCCTACAAACAGATACGCAGTATTTT. It encodes CASSLALQTDTQYF.

The chain employs TRBV2 and TRBJ2-7; 13 nucleotides line up with TRBD2. V was pared by 4 bases and J by 7 bases, with 7 bases of the junction left unmatched. This CDR3 has 15 amino acids. CDR1 is SNHLY and CDR2 is FYNNEI in the germline V gene. In nucleotides, the CDR3 is TGTGCCAGCAGTGTCCTAGGACTAGCGGGGGATGAGCAGTACTTC. Residues: CASSVLGLAGDEQYF.

This clone occurred a few times. The chain joins TRBV19 to TRBJ1-5, with 10 bases fitting TRBD1. With V trimmed by 7 bases and J by 6 bases, 9 bases remained unmatched. CDR1 and CDR2 (germline): LNHDA, SQIVND (reference sequence). This CDR3 is built from 15 residues. Here the CDR3 DNA reads TGTGCCAGTAAGTCAGAGACAGGGGGCTCTCAGCCCCAGCATTTT. Translated, it gives CASKSETGGSQPQHF.

A few counts support this clone. The CDR3: CASSLRLAGTDTQYF. The DNA of the CDR3 is TGTGCCAGCAGCTTGAGGCTAGCGGGCACAGATACGCAGTATTTT. The chain joins TRBV5-4 to TRBJ2-3, with 7 bases fitting TRBD2. This CDR3 contains 15 residues. CDR1 and CDR2 from the germline V gene are SGHNT and YYREEE (reference sequence). V dropped 1 base and J dropped 1; count of bases not matched to a gene: 3. Complete variable domain (other parts from reference TRBV5-4 and TRBJ2-3): ETGVTQSPTHLIKTRGQQVTLRCSSQSGHNTVSWYQQALGQGPQFIFQYYREEENGRGNFPPRFSGLQFPNYSSELNVNALELDDSALYLCASSLRLAGTDTQYFGPGTRLTVL.

The chain joins TRBV6-6 to TRBJ1-5; 7 bases are a match to TRBD1. V lost 6 bases, J lost 7 bases, and 6 bases stayed unmatched. The CDR3 covers 13 residues. Germline CDR1 is MNHNY and CDR2 is SVGAGI (reference sequence). CDR3 protein: CASSPQGGQPQHF. As DNA, the CDR3 is TGTGCCAGCAGCCCCCAGGGGGGACAGCCCCAGCATTTT.

This clone was counted between two and nine times. The chain carries TRBV7-9 and TRBJ1-1; D is ambiguous. The ends were cut back, 1 base at V and 8 bases at J, with 11 bases in the middle. Germline lookup yields CDR1 SEHNR and CDR2 FQNEAQ (reference sequence). The CDR3 runs to 13 residues. CDR3 coding DNA: TGTGCCAGCAGCTTAGTGGGTCTGAGCGAAGCTTTCTTT. Its protein product is CASSLVGLSEAFF.

This clone was observed a handful of times. Written as DNA, the CDR3 is TGCAGCGTTGGCTCGTTTACTAGCACAGATACGCAGTATTTT. This translates into CSVGSFTSTDTQYF. The chain couples TRBV29-1 to TRBJ2-3; D gene ambiguous. The CDR3 loop spans 14 amino acids. Trimming left V 4 bases short and J 0 bases short, with 11 bases between. Per the germline V gene, CDR1 is SQVTM and CDR2 is ANQGSEA.

The chain couples TRBV25-1 to TRBJ2-5; TRBD1 might be the D (6 bases). Trimming removed 5 bases at V and 2 bases at J, with 15 bases between. Germline CDR1 MGHDK, CDR2 SYGVNS. The CDR3 spans 15 residues. The CDR3 spells CASSRGTLEQETQYF. The CDR3 region has the DNA TGTGCCAGCAGTCGAGGGACATTAGAACAAGAGACCCAGTACTTC.

The genes are TRBV14 and TRBJ2-5, with a weak D call TRBD2 (5 bases). The CDR3 is 16 residues long. V lost 1 base and J lost 0, with 12 bases in between. Germline assignment: CDR1 SGHDN and CDR2 FVKESK. The CDR3 spells CASSQGAAVYQETQYF. The CDR3 DNA follows: TGTGCCAGCAGCCAAGGAGCGGCGGTGTACCAAGAGACCCAGTACTTC.

The chain links TRBV7-2 to TRBJ2-1; the D is unclear. The germline gives CDR1 SGHTA, CDR2 FQGNSA. With 6 bases removed from V and 10 bases from J, the gap between germline ends came to 10 bases. CDR3 length: 11 amino acids. CDR3 coding DNA: TGTGCCAGCAGTTCATCCCCGGAGCAGTTCTTC. Its protein is CASSSSPEQFF.

The V and J genes are TRBV7-9 and TRBJ2-6, with D perhaps TRBD1 (6 bases). CDR1 SEHNR and CDR2 FQNEAQ come from the germline V gene (reference sequence). The CDR3 spans 16 residues. V was cut by 5 bases and J by 0 bases, with 11 bases left in between. This chain's CDR3 is CASSQTGLSGANVLTF. The CDR3 bases are TGTGCCAGCAGCCAGACAGGACTCTCTGGGGCCAACGTCCTGACTTTC.

This clone was found a few times. V usage is TRBV5-1 and J usage is TRBJ1-6, with D unresolved. The CDR3 loop spans 13 amino acids. Germline V CDR1 and CDR2: SGHRS, YFSETQ. Trimming pared 1 base from V and 10 bases from J, leaving 9 bases between. CDR3 region: CASSLFGESPLHF. The CDR3 DNA sequence: TGCGCCAGCAGCTTGTTTGGGGAGTCACCCCTCCACTTT.

This clone has just a few counts. CDR3 amino acids: CASSTLTGANMNTEAFF. In DNA, the CDR3 is TGTGCCAGTAGTACACTAACAGGGGCCAACATGAACACTGAAGCTTTCTTT. The chain combines TRBV19 with TRBJ1-1; TRBD1 matches at 7 bases. The CDR3 spans 17 residues. Germline CDR1 is LNHDA and CDR2 is SQIVND (reference sequence). Trimming removed 4 bases from V and 0 bases from J; junction bases left unmatched: 11.

The chain combines TRBV14 with TRBJ2-7, with D maybe TRBD2 (6 bases). Per the germline V gene, CDR1 is SGHDN and CDR2 is FVKESK. V lost 0 bases and J lost 6, with 9 bases in between. This CDR3 region has 13 residues. As DNA, the CDR3 is TGTGCCAGCAGCCAAGATTTGGGAGGCGAGCAGTACTTC. Its protein is CASSQDLGGEQYF. The whole variable domain, remainder taken from reference TRBV14 and TRBJ2-7, is EAGVTQFPSHSVIEKGQTVTLRCDPISGHDNLYWYRRVMGKEIKFLLHFVKESKQDESGMPNNRFLAERTGGTYSTLKVQPAELEDSGVYFCASSQDLGGEQYFGPGTRLTVT.

The V call is TRBV5-1, the J call TRBJ2-7, with D maybe TRBD1 (6 bases). Germline assignment: CDR1 SGHRS and CDR2 YFSETQ. CDR3 length: 16 residues. The V and J ends lost 4 bases and 1 base respectively, with 18 bases between them. Here the CDR3 DNA reads TGCGCCAGCAGCCCGGAGGCTTCGGGACAATCCTACGAGCAGTACTTC. It is translated as CASSPEASGQSYEQYF.

In its sample, this clone was seen a few times. V gene TRBV7-9 combines with J gene TRBJ1-1; the D gene is possibly TRBD1 (5 bases). The CDR3 has 12 residues. Trimming stripped 4 bases from V and 7 bases from J, with 10 bases between. Germline V gene sequence: CDR1 SEHNR, CDR2 FQNEAQ (reference sequence). The CDR3 here is CASSWNTGEAFF. The DNA for the CDR3 is TGTGCCAGCAGCTGGAATACAGGTGAAGCTTTCTTT.

This chain joins TRBV9 and TRBJ2-1, with 9 bases matching TRBD2. The CDR3 totals 15 residues. V trimming: 3 bases; J trimming: 4 bases; junction bases outside the gene matches: 5. CDR1 is SGDLS and CDR2 is YYNGEE in the germline V gene. The CDR3 spells CASSAASGEYNEQFF. CDR3 bases: TGTGCCAGCAGCGCAGCTAGCGGGGAATACAATGAGCAGTTCTTC.